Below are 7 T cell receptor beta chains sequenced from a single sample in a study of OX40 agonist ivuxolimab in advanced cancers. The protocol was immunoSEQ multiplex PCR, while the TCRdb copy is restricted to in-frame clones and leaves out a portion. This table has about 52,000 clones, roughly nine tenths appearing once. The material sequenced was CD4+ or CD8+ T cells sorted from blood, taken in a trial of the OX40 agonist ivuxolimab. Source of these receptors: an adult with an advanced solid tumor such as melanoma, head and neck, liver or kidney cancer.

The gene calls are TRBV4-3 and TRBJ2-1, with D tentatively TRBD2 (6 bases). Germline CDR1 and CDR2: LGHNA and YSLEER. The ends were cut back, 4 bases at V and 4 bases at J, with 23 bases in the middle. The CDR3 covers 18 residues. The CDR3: CASSPARRGPESYNEQFF. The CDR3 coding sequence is TGCGCCAGCAGCCCCGCCCGGCGGGGCCCAGAATCATACAATGAGCAGTTCTTC.

The CDR3 nucleotides read TGTGCCAGCAGCTCCCGCCCAGACAACACAGATACGCAGTATTTT. Its translation is CASSSRPDNTDTQYF. This chain uses TRBV13 with TRBJ2-3; no clear D. The germline V gene has CDR1 PRHDT and CDR2 FYEKMQ (reference sequence). CDR3 length equals 15 residues. Trimming removed 4 bases from V and 2 bases from J, with 13 bases in between.

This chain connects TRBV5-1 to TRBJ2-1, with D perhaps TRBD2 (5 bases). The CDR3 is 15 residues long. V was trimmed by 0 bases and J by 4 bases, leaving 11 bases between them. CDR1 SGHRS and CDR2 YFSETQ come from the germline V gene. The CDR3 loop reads CASSLELGLYNEQFF. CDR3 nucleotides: TGCGCCAGCAGCTTGGAACTAGGATTGTACAATGAGCAGTTCTTC.

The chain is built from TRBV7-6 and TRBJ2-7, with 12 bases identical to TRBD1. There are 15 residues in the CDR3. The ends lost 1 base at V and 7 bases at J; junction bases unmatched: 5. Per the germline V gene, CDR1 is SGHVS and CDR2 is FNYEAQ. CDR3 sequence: CASSLGDRGRKEQYF. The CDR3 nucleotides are TGTGCCAGCAGCTTAGGGGACAGGGGGCGTAAAGAGCAGTACTTC.

The CDR3: CASSGGGRAYEQYF. The CDR3 DNA is TGTGCCAGCTCCGGAGGGGGACGGGCCTACGAGCAGTACTTC. This chain uses TRBV6-4 with TRBJ2-7; D possibly matches TRBD1 or TRBD2 (6 bases each). The CDR3 runs 14 residues. Trimming left V 8 bases short and J 2 bases short, with 16 bases between. Looked up from germline, CDR1 is MRHNA and CDR2 is SNTAGT.

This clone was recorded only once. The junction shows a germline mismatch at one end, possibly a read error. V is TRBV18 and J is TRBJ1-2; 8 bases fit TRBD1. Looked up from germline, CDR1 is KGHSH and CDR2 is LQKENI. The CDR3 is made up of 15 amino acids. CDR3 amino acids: CASSPNQGATDLFFF. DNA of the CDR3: TGTGCCAGCTCACCGAATCAGGGGGCAACGGATTTATTCTTCTTC.

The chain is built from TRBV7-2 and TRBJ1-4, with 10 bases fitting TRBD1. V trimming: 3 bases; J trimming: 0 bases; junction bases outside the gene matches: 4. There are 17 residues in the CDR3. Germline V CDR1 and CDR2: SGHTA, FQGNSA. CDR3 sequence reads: CASSFGDRGSTNEKLFF. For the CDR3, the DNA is TGTGCCAGCAGCTTCGGGGACAGGGGTTCAACTAATGAAAAACTGTTTTTT. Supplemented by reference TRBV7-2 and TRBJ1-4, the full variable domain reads GAGVSQSPSNKVTEKGKDVELRCDPISGHTALYWYRQSLGQGLEFLIYFQGNSAPDKSGLPSDRFSAERTGGSVSTLTIQRTQQEDSAVYLCASSFGDRGSTNEKLFFGSGTQLSVL.